The T cell receptor (beta chain) under discussion was sequenced for a study of T-cell reconstitution after alpha-beta-depleted transplantation in children. Unique molecular identifiers were used to barcode this TCRbeta library. TCRdb reprocessed the PCR reads via MiXCR and lists one record per CDR3 protein. In the table there are hundreds of thousands of distinct CDR3 sequences, 6.5% to 10% of which are singletons. Germline loops: CDR1 SGHTA, CDR2 FQGNSA. J gave up 2 bases and V 0 bases, and 12 bases lay outside the gene matches. CDR3 length: 19 residues. Sequencing used PBMCs, mostly from graft donor cells, obtained 180 days after TCRalphabeta/CD19-depleted stem cell transplant. The V call is TRBV7-2, the J call TRBJ2-1; TRBD2 agrees at 8 bases. The sequence came from a male patient younger than 18 who had a stem cell transplant for acute lymphoblastic leukemia, so the T cells may come from the graft donor. The CDR3: CASSLAYQDLAGPYNEQFF. In DNA, the CDR3 is TGTGCCAGCAGCTTAGCCTACCAGGACTTAGCGGGGCCCTACAATGAGCAGTTCTTC.